Listed here is a single T cell receptor (beta chain). The data were taken from a study of blood T cell repertoires in COVID-19. In the study overall: Sites in the United States, Italy and Spain provided acute and convalescent COVID-19 samples. T cells, B-cell-depleted T cells, or PBMCs provided the cDNA or gDNA that served as material.

Germline assignment: CDR1 MNHNS and CDR2 SASEGT. With 4 bases clipped from V and 7 bases from J, the junction kept 9 bases outside the gene matches. CDR3 size: 16 residues. Original processing methods: By means of reference gene primer amplification, nucleated cell counts were estimated. The table came from immunoSEQ multiplex PCR; TCRdb's copy has only in-frame clones and leaves some out. V and J calls and clone size are those listed in that table; D and trimming were worked out from the DNA. The sample consists of about 280,000 clones, over 75% of them appearing once. The receptor's source is a human donor in a cohort sampled during active COVID-19. The specimen sequenced was peripheral blood. The rearrangement links TRBV6-1 to TRBJ2-1; 11 nucleotides agree with TRBD2. This chain's CDR3 is CASSVSLAGAYNEQFF. The DNA of the CDR3 is TGTGCCAGCAGTGTCTCACTAGCGGGAGCGTATAATGAGCAGTTCTTC.